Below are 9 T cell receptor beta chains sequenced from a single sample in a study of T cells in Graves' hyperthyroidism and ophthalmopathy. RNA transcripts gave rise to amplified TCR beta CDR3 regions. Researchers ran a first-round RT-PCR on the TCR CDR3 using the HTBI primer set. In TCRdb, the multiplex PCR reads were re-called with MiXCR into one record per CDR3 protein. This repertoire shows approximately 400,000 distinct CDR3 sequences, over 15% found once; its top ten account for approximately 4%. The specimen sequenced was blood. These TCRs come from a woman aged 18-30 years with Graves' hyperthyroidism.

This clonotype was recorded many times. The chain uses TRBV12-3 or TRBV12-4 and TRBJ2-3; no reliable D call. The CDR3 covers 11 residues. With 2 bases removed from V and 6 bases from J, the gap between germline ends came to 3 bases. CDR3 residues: CASSLKDTQYF. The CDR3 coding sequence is TGTGCCAGCAGTTTAAAGGATACGCAGTATTTT.

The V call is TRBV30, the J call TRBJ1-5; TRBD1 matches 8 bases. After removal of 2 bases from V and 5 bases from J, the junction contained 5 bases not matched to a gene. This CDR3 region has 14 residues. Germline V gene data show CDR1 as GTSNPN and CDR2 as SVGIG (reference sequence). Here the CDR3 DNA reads TGTGCCTGGAGTTTTACAGGGGGTGATCAGCCCCAGCATTTT. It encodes CAWSFTGGDQPQHF.

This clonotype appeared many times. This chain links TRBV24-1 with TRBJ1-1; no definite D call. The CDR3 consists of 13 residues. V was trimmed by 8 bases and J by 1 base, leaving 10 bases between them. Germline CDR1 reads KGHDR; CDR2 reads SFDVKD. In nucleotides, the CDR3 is TGTGCCACCACCGAGGCGTCGAACACTGAAGCTTTCTTT. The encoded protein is CATTEASNTEAFF.

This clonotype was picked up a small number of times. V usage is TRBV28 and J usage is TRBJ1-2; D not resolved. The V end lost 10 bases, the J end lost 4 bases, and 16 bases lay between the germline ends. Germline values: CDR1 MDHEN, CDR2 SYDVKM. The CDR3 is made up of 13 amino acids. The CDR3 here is CATSSKGGYGYTF. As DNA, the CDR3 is TGTGCCACCTCGTCGAAGGGAGGCTATGGCTACACCTTC.

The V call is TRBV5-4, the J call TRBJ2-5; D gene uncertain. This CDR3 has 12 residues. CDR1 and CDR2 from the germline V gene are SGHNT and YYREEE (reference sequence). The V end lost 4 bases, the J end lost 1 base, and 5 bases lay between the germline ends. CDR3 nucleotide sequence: TGTGCCAGCAGCCGCTTCCAAGAGACCCAGTACTTC. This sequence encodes CASSRFQETQYF.

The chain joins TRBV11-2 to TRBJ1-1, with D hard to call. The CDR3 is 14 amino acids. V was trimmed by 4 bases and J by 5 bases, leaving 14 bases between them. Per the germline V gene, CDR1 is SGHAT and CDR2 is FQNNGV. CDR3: CASSSIAVGTEAFF. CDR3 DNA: TGTGCCAGCAGCTCAATCGCGGTCGGGACTGAAGCTTTCTTT.

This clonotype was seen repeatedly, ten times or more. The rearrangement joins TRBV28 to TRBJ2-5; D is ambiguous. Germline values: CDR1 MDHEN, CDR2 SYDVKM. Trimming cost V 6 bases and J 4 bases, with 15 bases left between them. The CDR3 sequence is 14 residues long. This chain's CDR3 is CASRRPRRGETQYF. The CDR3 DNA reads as TGTGCCAGCAGAAGACCAAGAAGAGGAGAGACCCAGTACTTC.

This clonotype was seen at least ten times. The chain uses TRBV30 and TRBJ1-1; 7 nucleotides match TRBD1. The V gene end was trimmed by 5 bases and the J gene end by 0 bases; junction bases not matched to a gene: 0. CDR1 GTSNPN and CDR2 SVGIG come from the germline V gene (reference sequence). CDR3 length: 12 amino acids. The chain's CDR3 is CAWGTVNTEAFF. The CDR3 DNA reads TGTGCCTGGGGGACAGTGAACACTGAAGCTTTCTTT.

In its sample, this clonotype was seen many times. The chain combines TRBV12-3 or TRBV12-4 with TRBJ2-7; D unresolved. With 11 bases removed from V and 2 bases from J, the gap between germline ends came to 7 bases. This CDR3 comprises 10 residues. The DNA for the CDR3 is TGTGCCTGGTCGGCCTACGAGCAGTACTTC. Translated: CAWSAYEQYF.